This T cell receptor (beta chain) originates from a study of cytomegalovirus exposure and HLA in healthy donors. Overall study: A subsequent analysis reported that the 95 to 150 validation repertoires were produced on the same platform that had also been used for the roughly 670 first-cohort repertoires.

Some clones are missing from TCRdb's copy, which holds only in-frame ones; the method was immunoSEQ multiplex PCR. The repertoire consists of about 340,000 clones, with 86% occurring once and the leading ten covering around 0.84%. CDR1 is SGHTA and CDR2 is FQGNSA in the germline V gene. V lost 0 bases and J 0 bases, leaving 13 bases between the germline ends. The CDR3 has 17 amino acids. This rearrangement joins TRBV7-2 to TRBJ2-3; a weak D match, TRBD2 (5 bases). The TCR comes from a woman under 30 in good health and CMV-seronegative. Sequencing input: PBMCs. CDR3 in DNA: TGTGCCAGCAGCTTAGCGATGGGTGGCGGGAGCACAGATACGCAGTATTTT. Protein: CASSLAMGGGSTDTQYF.